This T cell receptor beta chain was captured by sequencing in a study of tumor-infiltrating lymphocytes in localized non-small cell lung cancer. Only in-frame clones appear in the TCRdb table, and some are missing; sequencing was by immunoSEQ multiplex PCR. Of 10,000 to 15,000 clones listed, roughly 80% are singletons. The CDR3 has 13 residues. The V end was cut by 4 bases, the J end by 6 bases, with 12 bases between. Looked up from germline, CDR1 is MNHEY and CDR2 is SMNVEV (reference sequence). The chain employs TRBV27 and TRBJ1-2; D is undetermined. The source of this sequence is a human donor with non-small cell lung cancer. The specimen was uninvolved lung tissue not adjacent to the tumor. The CDR3 protein is CASSSGSRDGYTF. The CDR3, as DNA: TGTGCCAGCAGTTCCGGTTCCCGGGATGGCTACACCTTC.